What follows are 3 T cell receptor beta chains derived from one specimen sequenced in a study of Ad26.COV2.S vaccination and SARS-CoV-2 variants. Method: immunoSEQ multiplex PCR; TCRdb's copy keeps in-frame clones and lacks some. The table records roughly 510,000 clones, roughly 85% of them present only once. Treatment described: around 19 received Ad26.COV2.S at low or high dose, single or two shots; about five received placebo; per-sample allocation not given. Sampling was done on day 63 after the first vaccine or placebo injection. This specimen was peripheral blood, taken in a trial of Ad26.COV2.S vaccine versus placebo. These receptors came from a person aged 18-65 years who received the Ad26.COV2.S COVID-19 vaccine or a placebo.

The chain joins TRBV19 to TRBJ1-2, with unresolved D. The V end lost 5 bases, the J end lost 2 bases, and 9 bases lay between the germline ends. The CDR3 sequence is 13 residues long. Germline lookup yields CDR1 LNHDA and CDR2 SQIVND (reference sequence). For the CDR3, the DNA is TGTGCCAGTAGTCAGGCGGCGAACTATGGCTACACCTTC. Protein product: CASSQAANYGYTF.

In DNA form, the CDR3 reads TGTGCCAGTAGTATAGGGGGGGGAGCCCATCAGCCCCAGCATTTT. Translation: CASSIGGGAHQPQHF. V and J are TRBV19 and TRBJ1-5, with a tentative D call TRBD1 (5 bases). The CDR3 runs 15 residues. The germline V gene has CDR1 LNHDA and CDR2 SQIVND (reference sequence). The germline V and J ends were trimmed by 1 base and 5 bases, with 12 bases remaining between them.

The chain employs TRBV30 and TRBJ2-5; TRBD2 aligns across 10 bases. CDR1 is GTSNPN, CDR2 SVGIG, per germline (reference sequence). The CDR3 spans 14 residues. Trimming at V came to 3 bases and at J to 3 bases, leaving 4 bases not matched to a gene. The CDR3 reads CAWSHGTSEETQYF. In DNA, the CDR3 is TGTGCCTGGAGCCACGGGACTAGCGAAGAGACCCAGTACTTC. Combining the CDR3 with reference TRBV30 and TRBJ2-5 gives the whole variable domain SQTIHQWPATLVQPVGSPLSLECTVEGTSNPNLYWYRQAAGRGLQLLFYSVGIGQISSEVPQNLSASRPQDRQFILSSKKLLLSDSGFYLCAWSHGTSEETQYFGPGTRLLVL.